The rows below give T cell receptor beta chains drawn from one sample of a study of blood T cell repertoires in COVID-19. The protocol was immunoSEQ multiplex PCR, while the TCRdb copy is restricted to in-frame clones and leaves out a portion. The repertoire holds approximately 110,000 clones, with just over 70% as singletons. The sample comprised peripheral blood. These receptors originate from a human donor with acute or convalescent COVID-19. The donor label of this sample is uncertain. Each CDR3 is given with its conserved first and last residue. Fields, in order: J gene, clone size, V gene, D gene, CDR3 protein, CDR3 DNA. A D gene is named only where the DNA matches it firmly. Part of the rows lack a size; the others show once, few, many or a class for expanded clones.

TRBJ1-2,-,TRBV19,TRBD1,CASTVRGQGFGYTF,TGTGCCAGTACTGTCAGGGGACAGGGGTTTGGCTACACCTTC
TRBJ1-1,-,TRBV5-6,-,CASSPGGSWHTEAFF,TGTGCCAGCAGCCCCGGGGGGAGTTGGCACACTGAAGCTTTCTTT
TRBJ2-1,-,TRBV9,-,CASSVLVAEYNEQFF,TGTGCCAGCAGCGTTTTGGTAGCGGAGTACAATGAGCAGTTCTTC
TRBJ2-5,-,TRBV11-2,TRBD2,CASSSGGAVQTQYF,TGTGCCAGCAGTTCCGGGGGGGCTGTGCAGACCCAGTACTTC
TRBJ2-2,few,TRBV9,TRBD1,CASSVVPGQGVGELFF,TGTGCCAGCAGCGTAGTTCCGGGACAGGGGGTCGGGGAGCTGTTTTTT
TRBJ2-2,-,TRBV21-1,-,CASSSGQGKDTGELFF,TGTGCCAGCAGCTCGGGACAGGGAAAGGACACCGGGGAGCTGTTTTTT
TRBJ2-1,-,TRBV27,TRBD2,CASSRPTSGRSYNEQFF,TGTGCCAGCAGCCGCCCGACTAGCGGACGCTCCTACAATGAGCAGTTCTTC
TRBJ2-1,-,TRBV3-1/TRBV3-2,-,CASSQGGNEQFF,TGTGCCAGCAGCCAAGGAGGGAATGAGCAGTTCTTC
TRBJ1-1,-,TRBV7-8,-,CASSRIQGWVGTEAFF,TGTGCCAGCAGTCGTATACAGGGCTGGGTTGGCACTGAAGCTTTCTTT
TRBJ1-3,-,TRBV25-1,-,CASKGAGFSGNTIYF,TGTGCCAGCAAGGGAGCGGGATTCTCTGGAAACACCATATATTTT
TRBJ1-5,-,TRBV7-2,TRBD1,CASSLVTGGNQPQHF,TGTGCCAGCAGCTTAGTGACAGGGGGCAATCAGCCCCAGCATTTT
TRBJ2-3,-,TRBV6-5,TRBD1,CASSYGQGRDTQYF,TGTGCCAGCAGTTACGGACAGGGGAGGGATACGCAGTATTTT
TRBJ1-1,-,TRBV7-9,TRBD1,CASSLGQGSRLNTEAFF,TGTGCCAGCAGCTTAGGACAGGGGTCGCGCTTGAACACTGAAGCTTTCTTT
TRBJ1-5,-,TRBV6-1,-,CASSEARGANQPQHF,TGTGCCAGCAGTGAAGCGCGGGGGGCCAATCAGCCCCAGCATTTT
TRBJ2-7,-,TRBV18,-,CASSREGGDYEQYF,TGTGCCAGCTCGCGGGAAGGAGGGGACTACGAGCAGTACTTC
TRBJ1-1,-,TRBV6-5,-,CASSRPQGEAFF,TGTGCCAGCAGCCGTCCACAGGGAGAAGCTTTCTTT
TRBJ2-1,-,TRBV11-2,TRBD2,CASSHSPSGADQFF,TGTGCCAGCAGCCATAGCCCTAGCGGGGCCGATCAGTTCTTC
TRBJ1-2,few,TRBV7-2,-,CASSPFKQGDGYTF,TGTGCCAGCAGCCCCTTTAAACAGGGCGATGGCTACACCTTC
TRBJ1-5,-,TRBV6-5,-,CASSPDRSNQPQHF,TGTGCCAGCAGCCCGGACAGAAGCAATCAGCCCCAGCATTTT
TRBJ1-5,few,TRBV19,-,CASSMDGSGNSNQPQHF,TGTGCCAGTAGTATGGATGGTTCGGGGAATAGCAATCAGCCCCAGCATTTT
TRBJ1-1,-,TRBV6-6,-,CASSYSRMTEAFF,TGTGCCAGCAGTTACTCGAGAATGACTGAAGCTTTCTTT
TRBJ2-3,-,TRBV6-6,-,CASSARGASTDTQYF,TGTGCCAGCAGTGCCAGGGGGGCGAGCACAGATACGCAGTATTTT
TRBJ2-2,few,TRBV5-1,-,CASSLDSTGELFF,TGCGCCAGCAGCTTAGACTCCACCGGGGAGCTGTTTTTT
TRBJ1-1,-,TRBV5-4,-,CASSWGGRGGTEAFF,TGTGCCAGCAGCTGGGGGGGGCGAGGTGGCACTGAAGCTTTCTTT
TRBJ1-2,-,TRBV30,-,CAWTGNNYGYTF,TGTGCCTGGACAGGGAATAACTATGGCTACACCTTC
TRBJ1-6,-,TRBV19,TRBD1,CASSRDRVSPLHF,TGTGCCAGTAGTAGGGACAGGGTTTCACCCCTCCACTTT
TRBJ2-3,-,TRBV7-9,TRBD2,CASRHLGVSGGSTDTQYF,TGTGCCAGCAGGCACTTAGGGGTTAGCGGGGGATCTACAGATACGCAGTATTTT
TRBJ1-2,-,TRBV6-4,-,CASRAGPGYGYTF,TGTGCCAGCAGAGCAGGGCCAGGCTATGGCTACACCTTC
TRBJ1-2,-,TRBV19,-,CASSIGGTNYGYTF,TGTGCCAGTAGTATAGGAGGCACGAACTATGGCTACACCTTC
TRBJ1-3,many,TRBV7-9,TRBD1,CASSPRQGGNTIYF,TGTGCCAGCAGCCCCCGACAGGGGGGAAACACCATATATTTT
TRBJ2-3,-,TRBV7-8,-,CASSFGGGSTDTQYF,TGTGCCAGCAGCTTTGGGGGCGGAAGCACAGATACGCAGTATTTT
TRBJ2-6,-,TRBV10-3,TRBD2,CAISPGLAVSGANVLTF,TGTGCCATCAGTCCGGGACTAGCGGTCTCTGGGGCCAACGTCCTGACTTTC
TRBJ2-3,-,TRBV11-2,TRBD2,CACGGGKNDSTDTQYF,TGTGCCTGTGGGGGGGGAAAAAACGATAGCACAGATACGCAGTATTTT
TRBJ1-4,-,TRBV18,TRBD1,CASSPTGTGREKLFF,TGTGCCAGCTCACCAACCGGGACAGGGAGGGAAAAACTGTTTTTT
TRBJ2-2,-,TRBV6-1,-,CASSEVLGAVTGELFF,TGTGCCAGCAGTGAAGTCCTGGGGGCGGTTACCGGGGAGCTGTTTTTT
TRBJ2-3,once,TRBV5-5,-,CASSLIPSGTDTQYF,TGTGCCAGCAGCTTGATTCCTAGCGGCACAGATACGCAGTATTTT
TRBJ1-3,once,TRBV19,-,CASSTGHTRNSGNTIYF,TGTGCCAGTAGTACCGGACATACTCGAAACTCTGGAAACACCATATATTTT
TRBJ1-1,-,TRBV13,TRBD1,CASSPLGQGGTEAFF,TGTGCCAGCAGTCCCCTGGGACAGGGAGGCACTGAAGCTTTCTTT
TRBJ1-2,-,TRBV24-1,TRBD1,CATSETGHHYGYTF,TGTGCCACCAGTGAGACAGGGCACCACTATGGCTACACCTTC
TRBJ1-6,once,TRBV5-8,TRBD1,CASSPGQGNSPLHF,TGTGCCAGCAGCCCCGGACAGGGAAATTCACCCCTCCACTTT
TRBJ1-1,few,TRBV27,-,CASSNRDGNTEAFF,TGTGCCAGCAGTAACAGGGATGGGAACACTGAAGCTTTCTTT
TRBJ2-4,-,TRBV6-1,-,CASSEGLAKNIQYF,TGTGCCAGCAGTGAAGGTCTAGCGAAAAACATTCAGTACTTC
TRBJ1-6,-,TRBV2,TRBD1,CASSGQGRGSPLHF,TGTGCCAGCAGTGGACAGGGACGAGGATCACCCCTCCACTTT
TRBJ2-3,once,TRBV15,-,CATSRRGAGANTDTQYF,TGTGCCACCAGTAGGAGGGGGGCGGGGGCCAACACAGATACGCAGTATTTT
TRBJ2-3,-,TRBV7-3,TRBD2,CASSLAGGRDTQYF,TGTGCCAGCAGCTTAGCGGGGGGGCGAGATACGCAGTATTTT
TRBJ1-1,-,TRBV29-1,TRBD1,CSVAPGQRTEAFF,TGCAGCGTTGCTCCGGGACAGAGAACTGAAGCTTTCTTT
TRBJ2-1,-,TRBV19,TRBD1,CASKSGGVEQFF,TGTGCCAGTAAATCAGGGGGAGTTGAGCAGTTCTTC
TRBJ1-5,-,TRBV2,-,CASSEEGLGSQPQHF,TGTGCCAGCAGTGAAGAAGGGCTGGGGAGTCAGCCCCAGCATTTT
TRBJ1-5,-,TRBV4-2,-,CASSQDDRKNQPQHF,TGTGCCAGCAGCCAAGATGACAGGAAAAATCAGCCCCAGCATTTT
TRBJ1-6,-,TRBV13,-,CASSRVAGKGNSPLHF,TGTGCCAGCAGCAGAGTTGCGGGTAAGGGTAATTCACCCCTCCACTTT
TRBJ1-5,many,TRBV27,TRBD1,CASKPGQGAYQPQHF,TGTGCCAGCAAACCAGGACAGGGGGCCTATCAGCCCCAGCATTTT
TRBJ1-5,few,TRBV30,-,CAWSVGGSQPQHF,TGTGCCTGGAGTGTGGGGGGTTCGCAGCCCCAGCATTTT
TRBJ2-7,-,TRBV6-5,-,CASSRAGTENEQYF,TGTGCCAGCAGTCGGGCGGGGACAGAGAACGAGCAGTACTTC
TRBJ1-2,-,TRBV12-3/TRBV12-4,-,CASSLGQNYGYTF,TGTGCCAGCAGTTTGGGGCAGAACTATGGCTACACCTTC
TRBJ2-1,-,TRBV5-1,TRBD2,CASSRDPRGLAGFLEFF,TGCGCCAGCAGCCGAGACCCTCGTGGACTAGCGGGGTTTTTAGAGTTCTTC
TRBJ2-1,-,TRBV9,-,CASSEGGFSYNEQFF,TGTGCCAGCAGCGAGGGAGGCTTTTCCTACAATGAGCAGTTCTTC
TRBJ2-2,once,TRBV9,TRBD2,CASSVVAGGNTGELFF,TGTGCCAGCAGCGTAGTAGCGGGGGGTAACACCGGGGAGCTGTTTTTT
TRBJ1-2,many,TRBV7-8,TRBD1,CASSSDRGLSGYTF,TGTGCCAGCAGCTCCGACAGGGGGCTAAGTGGCTACACCTTC